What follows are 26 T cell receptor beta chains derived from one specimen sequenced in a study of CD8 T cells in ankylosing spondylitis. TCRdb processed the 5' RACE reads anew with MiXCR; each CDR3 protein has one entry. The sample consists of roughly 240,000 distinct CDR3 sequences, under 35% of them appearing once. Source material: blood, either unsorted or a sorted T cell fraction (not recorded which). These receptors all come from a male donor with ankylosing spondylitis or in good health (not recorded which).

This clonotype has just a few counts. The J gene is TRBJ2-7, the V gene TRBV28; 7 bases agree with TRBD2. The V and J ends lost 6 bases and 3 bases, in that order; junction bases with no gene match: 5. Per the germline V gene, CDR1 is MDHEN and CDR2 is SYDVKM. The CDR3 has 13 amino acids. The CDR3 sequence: CASRSGTYYEQYF. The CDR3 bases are TGTGCCAGCAGAAGCGGGACGTACTACGAGCAGTACTTC.

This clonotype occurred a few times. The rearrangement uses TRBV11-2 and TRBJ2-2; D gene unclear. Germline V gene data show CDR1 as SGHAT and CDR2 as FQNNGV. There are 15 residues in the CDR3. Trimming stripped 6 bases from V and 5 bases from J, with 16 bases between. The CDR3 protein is CASSHRGLRTGELFF. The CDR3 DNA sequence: TGTGCCAGCAGTCATCGAGGCTTGAGGACCGGGGAGCTGTTTTTT.

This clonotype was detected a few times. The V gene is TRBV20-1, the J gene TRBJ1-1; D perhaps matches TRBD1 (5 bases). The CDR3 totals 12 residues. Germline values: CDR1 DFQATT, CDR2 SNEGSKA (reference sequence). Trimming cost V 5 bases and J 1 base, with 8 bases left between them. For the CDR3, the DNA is TGCAGTGCTCGGCAGGGGAACACTGAAGCTTTCTTT. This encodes CSARQGNTEAFF.

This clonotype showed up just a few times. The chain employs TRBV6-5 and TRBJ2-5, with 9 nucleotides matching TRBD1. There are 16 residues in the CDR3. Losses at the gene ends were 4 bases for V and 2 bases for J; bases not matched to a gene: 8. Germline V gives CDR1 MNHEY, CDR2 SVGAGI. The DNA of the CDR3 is TGTGCCAGCAGTTCCCCCGGGACAGGGCTTCAAGAGACCCAGTACTTC. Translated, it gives CASSSPGTGLQETQYF.

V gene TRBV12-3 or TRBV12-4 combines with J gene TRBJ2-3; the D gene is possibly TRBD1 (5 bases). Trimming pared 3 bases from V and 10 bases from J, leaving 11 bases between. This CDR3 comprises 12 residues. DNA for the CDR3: TGTGCCAGCAGTTTTGAAGGGGTGTCGCAGTATTTT. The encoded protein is CASSFEGVSQYF.

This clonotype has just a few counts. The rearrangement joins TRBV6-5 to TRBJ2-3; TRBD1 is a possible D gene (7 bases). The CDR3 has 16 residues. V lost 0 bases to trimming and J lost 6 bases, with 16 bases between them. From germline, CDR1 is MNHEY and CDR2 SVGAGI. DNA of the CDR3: TGTGCCAGCAGTTACTCTGTGGCAGGGGGGAAGGATACGCAGTATTTT. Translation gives CASSYSVAGGKDTQYF.

The CDR3 nucleotides are TGTGCCAGCAGCTTGTACGTCGGCAGGATGAACACTGAAGCTTTCTTT. Translated, it gives CASSLYVGRMNTEAFF. This chain connects TRBV5-6 to TRBJ1-1; no reliable D call. Trimming removed 1 base at V and 0 bases at J, with 13 bases between. The CDR3 runs 16 residues. CDR1 and CDR2 (germline): SGHDT, YYEEEE. Full variable domain (missing parts from reference TRBV5-6 and TRBJ1-1): DAGVTQSPTHLIKTRGQQVTLRCSPKSGHDTVSWYQQALGQGPQFIFQYYEEEERQRGNFPDRFSGHQFPNYSSELNVNALLLGDSALYLCASSLYVGRMNTEAFFGQGTRLTVV.

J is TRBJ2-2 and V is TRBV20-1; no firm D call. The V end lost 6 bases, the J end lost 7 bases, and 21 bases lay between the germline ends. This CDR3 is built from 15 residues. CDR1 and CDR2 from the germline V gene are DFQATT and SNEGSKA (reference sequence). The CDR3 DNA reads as TGCAGTGCCAGAAAAAGGACCTTGCCAGGCGGGGAGCTGTTTTTT. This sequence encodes CSARKRTLPGGELFF.

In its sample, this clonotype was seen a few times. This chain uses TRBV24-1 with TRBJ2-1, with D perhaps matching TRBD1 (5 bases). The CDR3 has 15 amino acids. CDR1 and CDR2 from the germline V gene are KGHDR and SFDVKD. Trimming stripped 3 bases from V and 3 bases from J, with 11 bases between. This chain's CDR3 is CATSDILDSYNEQFF. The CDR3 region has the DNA TGTGCCACCAGTGATATCCTAGACAGCTACAATGAGCAGTTCTTC.

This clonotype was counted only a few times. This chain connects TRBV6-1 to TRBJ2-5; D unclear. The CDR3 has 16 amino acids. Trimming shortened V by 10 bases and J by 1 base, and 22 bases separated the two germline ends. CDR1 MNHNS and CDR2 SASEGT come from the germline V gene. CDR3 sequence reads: CATRPGRRIFQETQYF. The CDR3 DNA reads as TGTGCCACCAGACCAGGCCGCCGCATATTCCAAGAGACCCAGTACTTC.

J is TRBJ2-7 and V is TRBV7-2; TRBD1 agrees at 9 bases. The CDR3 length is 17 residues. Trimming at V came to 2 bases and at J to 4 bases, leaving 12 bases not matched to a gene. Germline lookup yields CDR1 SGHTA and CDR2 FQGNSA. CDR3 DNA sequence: TGTGCCAGCAGCTTACGCGGGGACAGGGAGCTATTGTACGAGCAGTACTTC. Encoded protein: CASSLRGDRELLYEQYF.

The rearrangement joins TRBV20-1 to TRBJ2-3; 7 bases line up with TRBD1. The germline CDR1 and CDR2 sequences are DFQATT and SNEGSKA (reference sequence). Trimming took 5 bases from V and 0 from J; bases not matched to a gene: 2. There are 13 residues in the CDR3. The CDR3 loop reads CSASTGSTDTQYF. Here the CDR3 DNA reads TGCAGTGCTTCGACAGGGAGCACAGATACGCAGTATTTT.

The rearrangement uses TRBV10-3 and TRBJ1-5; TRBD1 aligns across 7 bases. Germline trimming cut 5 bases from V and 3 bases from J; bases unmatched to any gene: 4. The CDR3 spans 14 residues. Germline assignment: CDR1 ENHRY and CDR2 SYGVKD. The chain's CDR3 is CAISRDRFNQPQHF. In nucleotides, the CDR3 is TGTGCCATCAGTAGGGACAGATTCAATCAGCCCCAGCATTTT.

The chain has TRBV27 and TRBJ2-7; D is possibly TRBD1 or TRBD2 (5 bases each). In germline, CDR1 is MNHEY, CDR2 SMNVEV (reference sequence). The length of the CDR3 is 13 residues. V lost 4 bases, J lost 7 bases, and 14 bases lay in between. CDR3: CASSWRQGEEQYF. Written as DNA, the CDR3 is TGTGCCAGCAGTTGGCGTCAGGGAGAAGAGCAGTACTTC.

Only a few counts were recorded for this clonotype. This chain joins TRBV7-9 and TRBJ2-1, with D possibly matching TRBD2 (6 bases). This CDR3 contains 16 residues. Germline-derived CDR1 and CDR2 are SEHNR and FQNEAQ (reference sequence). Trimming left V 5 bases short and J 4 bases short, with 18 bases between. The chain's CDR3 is CASSKPGRGRYNEQFF. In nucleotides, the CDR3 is TGTGCCAGCAGCAAACCCGGGCGGGGCAGATACAATGAGCAGTTCTTC.

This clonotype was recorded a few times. DNA of the CDR3: TGCAGTCCTGTGGACAACACCTACGAGCAGTACTTC. This gives the protein CSPVDNTYEQYF. The chain uses TRBV20-1 and TRBJ2-7, with D perhaps TRBD1 (5 bases). The germline V gene has CDR1 DFQATT and CDR2 SNEGSKA (reference sequence). Trimming removed 8 bases at V and 2 bases at J, with 13 bases between. CDR3 size: 12 residues.

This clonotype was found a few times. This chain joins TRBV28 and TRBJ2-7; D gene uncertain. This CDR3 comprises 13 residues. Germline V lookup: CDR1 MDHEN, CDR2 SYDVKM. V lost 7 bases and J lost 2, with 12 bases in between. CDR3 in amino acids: CASKWAATYEQYF. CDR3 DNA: TGTGCCAGCAAGTGGGCAGCAACCTACGAGCAGTACTTC.

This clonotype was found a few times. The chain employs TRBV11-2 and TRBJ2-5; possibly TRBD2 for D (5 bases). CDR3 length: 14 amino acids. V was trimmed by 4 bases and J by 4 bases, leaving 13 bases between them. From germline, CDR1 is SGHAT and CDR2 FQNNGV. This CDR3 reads CASSSIRGGETQYF. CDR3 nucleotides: TGTGCCAGCAGCTCCATTAGAGGAGGAGAGACCCAGTACTTC.

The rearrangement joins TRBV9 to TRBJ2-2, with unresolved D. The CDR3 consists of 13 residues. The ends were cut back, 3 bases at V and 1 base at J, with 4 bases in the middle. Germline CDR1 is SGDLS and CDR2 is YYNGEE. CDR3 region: CASSGVNTGELFF. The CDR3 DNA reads TGTGCCAGCAGCGGTGTGAACACCGGGGAGCTGTTTTTT.

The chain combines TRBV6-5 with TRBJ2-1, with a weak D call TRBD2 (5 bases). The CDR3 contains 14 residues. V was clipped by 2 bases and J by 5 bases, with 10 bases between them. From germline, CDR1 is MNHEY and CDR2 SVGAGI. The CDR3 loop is CASSYRGGNNEQFF. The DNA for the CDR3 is TGTGCCAGCAGTTACCGTGGAGGAAACAATGAGCAGTTCTTC.

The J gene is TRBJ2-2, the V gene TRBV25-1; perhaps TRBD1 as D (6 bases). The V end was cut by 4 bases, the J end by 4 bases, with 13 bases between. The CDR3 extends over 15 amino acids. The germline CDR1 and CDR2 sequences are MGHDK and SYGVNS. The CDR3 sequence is CASSGGTPGTGELFF. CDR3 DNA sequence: TGTGCCAGCAGTGGGGGGACACCAGGCACCGGGGAGCTGTTTTTT. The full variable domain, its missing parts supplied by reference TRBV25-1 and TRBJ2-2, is EADIYQTPRYLVIGTGKKITLECSQTMGHDKMYWYQQDPGMELHLIHYSYGVNSTEKGDLSSESTVSRIRTEHFPLTLESARPSHTSQYLCASSGGTPGTGELFFGEGSRLTVL.

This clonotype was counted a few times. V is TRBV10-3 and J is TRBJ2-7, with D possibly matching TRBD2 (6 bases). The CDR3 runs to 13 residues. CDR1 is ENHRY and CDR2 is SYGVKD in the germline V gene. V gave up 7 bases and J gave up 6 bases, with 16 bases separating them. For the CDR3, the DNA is TGTGCCATCAAGAAAGGACTAAACCCCGAGCAGTACTTC. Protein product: CAIKKGLNPEQYF.

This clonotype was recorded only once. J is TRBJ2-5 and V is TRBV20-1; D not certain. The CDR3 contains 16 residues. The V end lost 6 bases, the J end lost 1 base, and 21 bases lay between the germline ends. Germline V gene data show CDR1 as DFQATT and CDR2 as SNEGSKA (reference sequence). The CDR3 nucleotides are TGCAGTGCCCCTGTCGAATATGTGGCTCGCCAAGAGACCCAGTACTTC. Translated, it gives CSAPVEYVARQETQYF.

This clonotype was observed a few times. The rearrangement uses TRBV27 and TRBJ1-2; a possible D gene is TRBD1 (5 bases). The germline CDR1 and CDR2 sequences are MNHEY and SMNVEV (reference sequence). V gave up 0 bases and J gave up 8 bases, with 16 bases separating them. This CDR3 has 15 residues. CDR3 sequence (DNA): TGTGCCAGCAGTTTATCGTCAAGGGGTCGGGAAGGCTACACCTTC. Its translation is CASSLSSRGREGYTF.

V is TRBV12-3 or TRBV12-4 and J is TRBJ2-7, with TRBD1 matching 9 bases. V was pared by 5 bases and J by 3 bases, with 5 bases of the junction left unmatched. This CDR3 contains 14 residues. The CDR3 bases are TGTGCCAGCAGTCTACGGACAGGGGACTACGAGCAGTACTTC. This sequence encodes CASSLRTGDYEQYF.

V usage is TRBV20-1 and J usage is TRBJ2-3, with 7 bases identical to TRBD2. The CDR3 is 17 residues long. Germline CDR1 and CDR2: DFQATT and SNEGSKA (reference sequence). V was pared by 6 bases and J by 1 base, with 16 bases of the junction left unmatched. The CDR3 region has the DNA TGCAGTGCCTCCATGGGGTCTACTAGCGCGGGCACAGATACGCAGTATTTT. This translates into CSASMGSTSAGTDTQYF.